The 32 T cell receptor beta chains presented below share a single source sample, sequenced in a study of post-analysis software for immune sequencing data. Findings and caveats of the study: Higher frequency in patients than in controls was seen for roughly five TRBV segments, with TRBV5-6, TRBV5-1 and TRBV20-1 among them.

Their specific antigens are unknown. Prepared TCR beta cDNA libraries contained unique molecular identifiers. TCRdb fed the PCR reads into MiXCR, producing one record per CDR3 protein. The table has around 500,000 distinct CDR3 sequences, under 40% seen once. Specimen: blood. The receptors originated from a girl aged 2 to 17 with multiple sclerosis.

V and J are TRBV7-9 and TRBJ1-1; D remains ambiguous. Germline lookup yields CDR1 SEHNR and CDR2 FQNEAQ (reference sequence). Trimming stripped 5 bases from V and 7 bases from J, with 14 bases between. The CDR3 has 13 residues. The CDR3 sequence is CASSPPSLLEAFF. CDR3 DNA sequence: TGTGCCAGCAGCCCTCCCTCACTCCTTGAAGCTTTCTTT. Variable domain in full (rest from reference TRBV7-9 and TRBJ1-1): DTGVSQNPRHKITKRGQNVTFRCDPISEHNRLYWYRQTLGQGPEFLTYFQNEAQLEKSRLLSDRFSAERPKGSFSTLEIQRTEQGDSAMYLCASSPPSLLEAFFGQGTRLTVV.

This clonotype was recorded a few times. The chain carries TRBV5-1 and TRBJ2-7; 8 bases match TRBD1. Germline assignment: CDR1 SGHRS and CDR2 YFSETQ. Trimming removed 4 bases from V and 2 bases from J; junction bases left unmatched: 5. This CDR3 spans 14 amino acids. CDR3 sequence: CASSATGAAYEQYF. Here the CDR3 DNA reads TGCGCCAGCAGCGCGACAGGGGCGGCCTACGAGCAGTACTTC.

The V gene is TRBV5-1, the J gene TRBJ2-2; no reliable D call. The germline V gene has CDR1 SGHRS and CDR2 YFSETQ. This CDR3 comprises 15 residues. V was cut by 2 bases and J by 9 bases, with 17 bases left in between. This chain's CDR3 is CASSLSGQDRRELFF. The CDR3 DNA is TGCGCCAGCAGCTTATCGGGCCAGGATCGTCGGGAGCTGTTTTTT.

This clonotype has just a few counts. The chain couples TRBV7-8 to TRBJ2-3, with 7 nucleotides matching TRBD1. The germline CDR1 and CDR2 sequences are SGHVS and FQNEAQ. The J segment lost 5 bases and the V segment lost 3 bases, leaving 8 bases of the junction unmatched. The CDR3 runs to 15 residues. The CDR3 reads CASSFSTGLVDTQYF. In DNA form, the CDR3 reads TGTGCCAGCAGCTTTTCGACAGGGCTGGTAGATACGCAGTATTTT.

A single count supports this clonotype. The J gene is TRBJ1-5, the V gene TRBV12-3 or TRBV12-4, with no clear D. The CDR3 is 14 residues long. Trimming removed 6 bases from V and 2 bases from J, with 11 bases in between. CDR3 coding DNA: TGTGCCAGCAGGGCATCGGGTCGCAATCAGCCCCAGCATTTT. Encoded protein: CASRASGRNQPQHF.

DNA for the CDR3: TGTGCCAGCAGCCAAGAGGGGACAGCGATGAGGGAGCAGTACTTC. It codes for CASSQEGTAMREQYF. The chain joins TRBV3-1 to TRBJ2-7; 7 bases are a match to TRBD1. V was pared by 0 bases and J by 7 bases, with 9 bases of the junction left unmatched. The CDR3 is 15 amino acids. Germline V gene lookup returns CDR1 LGHDT and CDR2 YNNKEL (reference sequence).

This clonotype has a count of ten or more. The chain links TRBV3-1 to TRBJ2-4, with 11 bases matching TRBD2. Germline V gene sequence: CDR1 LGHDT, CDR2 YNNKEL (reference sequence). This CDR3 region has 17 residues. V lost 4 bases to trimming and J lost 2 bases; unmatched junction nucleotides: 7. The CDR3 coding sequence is TGTGCCAGCAGCCCGACGCTAGCGGGGGGTTCCAAAAACATTCAGTACTTC. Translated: CASSPTLAGGSKNIQYF.

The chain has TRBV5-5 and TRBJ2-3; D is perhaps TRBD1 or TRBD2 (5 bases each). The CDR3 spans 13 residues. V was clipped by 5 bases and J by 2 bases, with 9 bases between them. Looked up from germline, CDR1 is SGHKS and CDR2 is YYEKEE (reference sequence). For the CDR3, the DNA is TGTGCCAGCAGAACGGGACCCACAGATACGCAGTATTTT. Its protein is CASRTGPTDTQYF. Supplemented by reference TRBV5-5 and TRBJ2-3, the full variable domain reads DAGVTQSPTHLIKTRGQQVTLRCSPISGHKSVSWYQQVLGQGPQFIFQYYEKEERGRGNFPDRFSARQFPNYSSELNVNALLLGDSALYLCASRTGPTDTQYFGPGTRLTVL.

CDR3 DNA sequence: TGTGCCATCAGCACTAGCGGGGGGGACAATGAGCAGTTCTTC. Its protein is CAISTSGGDNEQFF. J is TRBJ2-1 and V is TRBV10-3, with 13 bases that match TRBD2. Trimming cost V 6 bases and J 5 bases; bases outside gene matches: 1. Germline V gene sequence: CDR1 ENHRY, CDR2 SYGVKD. This CDR3 comprises 14 residues.

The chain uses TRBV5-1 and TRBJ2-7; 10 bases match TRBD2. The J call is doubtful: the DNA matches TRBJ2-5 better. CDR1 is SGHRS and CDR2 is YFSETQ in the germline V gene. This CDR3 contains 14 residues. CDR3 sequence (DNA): TGCGCCAGCAGGTCCGGGACTAGCGCCGAGACCCAGTACTTC. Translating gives CASRSGTSAETQYF.

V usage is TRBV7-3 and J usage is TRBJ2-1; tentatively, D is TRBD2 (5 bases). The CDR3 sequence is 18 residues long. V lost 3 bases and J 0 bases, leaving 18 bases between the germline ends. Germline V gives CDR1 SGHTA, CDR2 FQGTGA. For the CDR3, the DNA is TGTGCCAGCAGCTTCTCCCCGCCGGGGTCCGTCTCCTACAATGAGCAGTTCTTC. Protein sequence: CASSFSPPGSVSYNEQFF.

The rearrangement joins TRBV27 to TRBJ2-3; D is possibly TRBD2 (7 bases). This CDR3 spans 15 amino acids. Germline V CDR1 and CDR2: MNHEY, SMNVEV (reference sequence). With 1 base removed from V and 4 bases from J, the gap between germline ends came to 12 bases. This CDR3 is CASSLLTGGADTQYF. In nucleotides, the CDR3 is TGTGCCAGCAGTTTATTAACGGGGGGCGCAGATACGCAGTATTTT.

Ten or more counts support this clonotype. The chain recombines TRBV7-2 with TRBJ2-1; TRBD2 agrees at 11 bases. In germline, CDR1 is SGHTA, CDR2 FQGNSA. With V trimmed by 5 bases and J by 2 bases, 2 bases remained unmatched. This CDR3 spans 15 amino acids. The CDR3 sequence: CASSASGGPYNEQFF. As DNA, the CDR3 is TGTGCCAGCAGCGCTAGCGGGGGGCCCTACAATGAGCAGTTCTTC. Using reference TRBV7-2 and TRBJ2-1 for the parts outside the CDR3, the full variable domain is GAGVSQSPSNKVTEKGKDVELRCDPISGHTALYWYRQSLGQGLEFLIYFQGNSAPDKSGLPSDRFSAERTGGSVSTLTIQRTQQEDSAVYLCASSASGGPYNEQFFGPGTRLTVL.

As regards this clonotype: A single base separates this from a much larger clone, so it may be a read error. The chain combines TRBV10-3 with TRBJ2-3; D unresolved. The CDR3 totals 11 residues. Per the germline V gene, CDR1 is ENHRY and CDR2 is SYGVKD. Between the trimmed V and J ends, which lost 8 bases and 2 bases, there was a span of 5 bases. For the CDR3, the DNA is TGTGCCATCGGGGACACAGATACGCAGTATTTT. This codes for CAIGDTDTQYF.

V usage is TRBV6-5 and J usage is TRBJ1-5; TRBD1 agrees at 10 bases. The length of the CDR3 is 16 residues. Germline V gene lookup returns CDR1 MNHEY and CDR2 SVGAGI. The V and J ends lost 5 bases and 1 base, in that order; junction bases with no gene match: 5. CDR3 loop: CASSRDRGLSNQPQHF. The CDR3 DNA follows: TGTGCCAGCAGTCGCGACAGGGGGCTAAGCAATCAGCCCCAGCATTTT.

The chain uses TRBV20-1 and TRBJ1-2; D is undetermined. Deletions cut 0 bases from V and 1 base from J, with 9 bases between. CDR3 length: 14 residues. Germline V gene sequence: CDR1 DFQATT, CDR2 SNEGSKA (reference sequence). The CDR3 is CSARDRTVNYGYTF. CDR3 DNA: TGCAGTGCTAGAGACCGGACGGTTAACTATGGCTACACCTTC.

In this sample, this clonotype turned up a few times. The CDR3 region is CASSATTFNQPQHF. CDR3 bases: TGTGCCAGCAGCGCTACAACGTTCAATCAGCCCCAGCATTTT. This chain joins TRBV11-2 and TRBJ1-5; D is unclear. Germline assignment: CDR1 SGHAT and CDR2 FQNNGV. Trimming cost V 5 bases and J 3 bases, with 11 bases left between them. This CDR3 is built from 14 residues. The variable domain in full, with the rest retrieved from reference TRBV11-2 and TRBJ1-5, is EAGVAQSPRYKIIEKRQSVAFWCNPISGHATLYWYQQILGQGPKLLIQFQNNGVVDDSQLPKDRFSAERLKGVDSTLKIQPAKLEDSAVYLCASSATTFNQPQHFGDGTRLSIL.

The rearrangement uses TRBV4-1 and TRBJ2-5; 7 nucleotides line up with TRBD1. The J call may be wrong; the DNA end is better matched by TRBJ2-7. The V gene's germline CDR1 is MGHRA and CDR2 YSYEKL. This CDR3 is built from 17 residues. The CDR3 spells CASNLNLIGTDFYEQYF. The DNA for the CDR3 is TGCGCCAGCAACCTAAACCTTATCGGGACAGACTTCTACGAGCAGTACTTC.

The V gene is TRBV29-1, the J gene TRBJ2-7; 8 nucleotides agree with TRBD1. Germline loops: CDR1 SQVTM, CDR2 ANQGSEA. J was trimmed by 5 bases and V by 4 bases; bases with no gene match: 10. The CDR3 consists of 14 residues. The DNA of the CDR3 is TGCAGCGTTGCGGTCTGGACAGGGTGGGACGAGCAGTACTTC. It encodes CSVAVWTGWDEQYF.

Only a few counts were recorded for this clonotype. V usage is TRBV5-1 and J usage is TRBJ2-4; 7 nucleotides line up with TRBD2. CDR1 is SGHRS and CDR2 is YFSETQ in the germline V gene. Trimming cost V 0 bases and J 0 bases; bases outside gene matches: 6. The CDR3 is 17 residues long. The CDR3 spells CASSLVAGELAKNIQYF. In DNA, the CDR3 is TGCGCCAGCAGCTTGGTTGCGGGGGAGCTAGCCAAAAACATTCAGTACTTC.

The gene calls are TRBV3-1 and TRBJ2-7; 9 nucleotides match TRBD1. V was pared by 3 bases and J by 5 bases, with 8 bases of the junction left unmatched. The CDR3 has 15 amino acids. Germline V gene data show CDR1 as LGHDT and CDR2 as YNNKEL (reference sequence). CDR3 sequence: CASSQGTGPGNEQYF. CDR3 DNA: TGTGCCAGCAGCCAGGGGACAGGGCCTGGCAACGAGCAGTACTTC.

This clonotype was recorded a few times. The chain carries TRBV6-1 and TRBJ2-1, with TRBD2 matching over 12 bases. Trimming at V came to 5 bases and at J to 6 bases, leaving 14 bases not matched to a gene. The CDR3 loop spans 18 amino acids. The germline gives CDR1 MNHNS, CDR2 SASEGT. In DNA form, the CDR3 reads TGTGCCAGCAGTCCCTTCCTAGCGGGGGGGCAAAGGGGCAATGAGCAGTTCTTC. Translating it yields CASSPFLAGGQRGNEQFF.

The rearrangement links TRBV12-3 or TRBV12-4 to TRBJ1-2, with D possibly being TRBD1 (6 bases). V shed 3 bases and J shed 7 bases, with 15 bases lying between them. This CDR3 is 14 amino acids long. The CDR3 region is CASSFDGGGSGYTF. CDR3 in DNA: TGTGCCAGCAGTTTCGACGGGGGCGGTTCTGGCTACACCTTC.

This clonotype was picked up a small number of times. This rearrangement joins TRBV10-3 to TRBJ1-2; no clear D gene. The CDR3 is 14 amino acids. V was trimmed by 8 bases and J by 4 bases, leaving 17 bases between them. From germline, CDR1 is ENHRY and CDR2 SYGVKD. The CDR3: CAILPSDTAYGYTF. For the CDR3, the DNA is TGTGCCATCCTCCCCTCGGATACAGCCTATGGCTACACCTTC.

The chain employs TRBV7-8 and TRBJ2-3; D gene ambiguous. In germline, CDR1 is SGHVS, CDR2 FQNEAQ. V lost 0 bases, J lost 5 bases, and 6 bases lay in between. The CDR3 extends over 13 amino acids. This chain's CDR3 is CASSLATGDTQYF. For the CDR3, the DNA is TGTGCCAGCAGCTTAGCGACGGGAGATACGCAGTATTTT.

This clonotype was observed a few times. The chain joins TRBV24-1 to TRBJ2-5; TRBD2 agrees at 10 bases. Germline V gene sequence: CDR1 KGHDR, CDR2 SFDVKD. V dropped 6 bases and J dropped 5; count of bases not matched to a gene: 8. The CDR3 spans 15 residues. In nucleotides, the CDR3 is TGTGCCACCAGTATCCCTAGCGGGGGACGGGAGACCCAGTACTTC. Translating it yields CATSIPSGGRETQYF.

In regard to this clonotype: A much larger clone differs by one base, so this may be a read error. CDR3 DNA sequence: TGTGCCAGCAGCTTAAAGGACGGCCGGGGCTTTGGCTGCACCTTC. Amino acid sequence: CASSLKDGRGFGCTF. This chain links TRBV3-1 with TRBJ1-2, with D possibly TRBD1 on 5 matching bases. CDR3 length equals 15 residues. Germline V gives CDR1 LGHDT, CDR2 YNNKEL (reference sequence). The whole variable domain, filled in from reference TRBV3-1 and TRBJ1-2, reads DTAVSQTPKYLVTQMGNDKSIKCEQNLGHDTMYWYKQDSKKFLKIMFSYNNKELIINETVPNRFSPKSPDKAHLNLHINSLELGDSAVYFCASSLKDGRGFGCTFGSGTRLTVV.

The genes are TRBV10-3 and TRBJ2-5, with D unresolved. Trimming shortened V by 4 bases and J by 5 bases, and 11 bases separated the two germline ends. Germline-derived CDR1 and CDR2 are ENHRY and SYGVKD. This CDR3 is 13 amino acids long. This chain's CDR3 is CAISGRAGETQYF. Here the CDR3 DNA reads TGTGCCATCAGTGGACGGGCCGGCGAGACCCAGTACTTC.

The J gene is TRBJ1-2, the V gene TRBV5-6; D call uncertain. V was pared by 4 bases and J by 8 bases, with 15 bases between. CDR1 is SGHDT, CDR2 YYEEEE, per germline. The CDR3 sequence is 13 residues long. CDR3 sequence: CASSQPRAGGYTF. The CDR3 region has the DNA TGTGCCAGCAGCCAACCGAGGGCTGGAGGCTACACCTTC.

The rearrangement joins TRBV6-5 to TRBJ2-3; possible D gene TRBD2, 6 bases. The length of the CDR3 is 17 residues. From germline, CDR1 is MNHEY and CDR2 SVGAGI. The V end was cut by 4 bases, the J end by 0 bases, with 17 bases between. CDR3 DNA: TGTGCCAGCAGTTCCCGGACTGCGGGGATAAGCACAGATACGCAGTATTTT. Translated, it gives CASSSRTAGISTDTQYF.

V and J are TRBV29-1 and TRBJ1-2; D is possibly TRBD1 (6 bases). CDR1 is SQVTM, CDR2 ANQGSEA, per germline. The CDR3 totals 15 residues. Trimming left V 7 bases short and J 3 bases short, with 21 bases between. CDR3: CSAEIQTGLDYGYTF. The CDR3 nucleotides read TGCAGCGCTGAGATACAGACAGGATTGGACTATGGCTACACCTTC.

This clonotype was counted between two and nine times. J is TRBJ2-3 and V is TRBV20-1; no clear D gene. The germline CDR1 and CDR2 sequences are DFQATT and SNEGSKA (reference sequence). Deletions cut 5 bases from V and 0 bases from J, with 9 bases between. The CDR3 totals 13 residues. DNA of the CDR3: TGCAGTGCTCAACTTAGAAGCACAGATACGCAGTATTTT. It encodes CSAQLRSTDTQYF.